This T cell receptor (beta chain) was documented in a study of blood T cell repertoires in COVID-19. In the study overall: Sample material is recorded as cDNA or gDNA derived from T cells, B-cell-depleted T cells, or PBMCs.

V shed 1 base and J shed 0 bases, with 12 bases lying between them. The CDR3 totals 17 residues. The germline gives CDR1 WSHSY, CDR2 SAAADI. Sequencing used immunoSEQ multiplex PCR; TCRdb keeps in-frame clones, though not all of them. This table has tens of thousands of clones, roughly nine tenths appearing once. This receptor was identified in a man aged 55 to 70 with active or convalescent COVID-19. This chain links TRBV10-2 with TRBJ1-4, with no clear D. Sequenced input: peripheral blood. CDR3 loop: CASSEFGFDTTNEKLFF. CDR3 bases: TGCGCCAGCAGTGAGTTTGGTTTCGACACAACTAATGAAAAACTGTTTTTT.